These 13 T cell receptor beta chains were all obtained from the same sample, sequenced in a study of tumor-infiltrating lymphocytes in localized non-small cell lung cancer (dated by TCRdb to about 2021). Library preparation used the immunoSEQ multiplex PCR assay. Not all clones reach the TCRdb copy of this immuneACCESS table, which keeps in-frame sequences only. Checked studies attribute under half of the gap to unresolved V genes and leave the rest unexplained. The sample table shows 6,500 to 7,500 clones, and 77% are seen once. The leading ten clones occupy roughly 5.2% of the sample. Sequenced: uninvolved lung tissue not adjacent to the tumor. These receptors all stem from a human donor with non-small cell lung cancer.

The table lists this clone with a few counts. This chain links TRBV25-1 with TRBJ2-7; 7 bases are a match to TRBD2. Trimming at V came to 2 bases and at J to 4 bases, leaving 5 bases not matched to a gene. This CDR3 has 14 residues. Germline V gene lookup returns CDR1 MGHDK and CDR2 SYGVNS. The CDR3 DNA reads as TGTGCCAGCAGTGAACGGTCCGGGGGGTACGAGCAGTACTTC. Its protein is CASSERSGGYEQYF.

This chain links TRBV4-1 with TRBJ1-1; the D gene is possibly TRBD1 (5 bases). V gave up 4 bases and J gave up 0 bases, with 21 bases separating them. The CDR3 has 18 residues. Looked up from germline, CDR1 is MGHRA and CDR2 is YSYEKL. The CDR3 reads CASSLRGSRAELNTEAFF. The CDR3 region has the DNA TGCGCCAGCAGCCTGCGGGGCTCAAGGGCGGAGTTGAACACTGAAGCTTTCTTT.

The V call is TRBV5-1, the J call TRBJ2-2; 8 bases line up with TRBD2. The V and J ends lost 4 bases and 0 bases, in that order; junction bases with no gene match: 2. The CDR3 is 15 residues long. Germline CDR1 SGHRS, CDR2 YFSETQ. In DNA, the CDR3 is TGCGCCAGCAGCACGCGGGGGGCGAACACCGGGGAGCTGTTTTTT. Protein: CASSTRGANTGELFF.

V and J are TRBV28 and TRBJ1-5; no clear D. Germline values: CDR1 MDHEN, CDR2 SYDVKM. This CDR3 spans 15 amino acids. V was cut by 6 bases and J by 3 bases, with 15 bases left in between. The CDR3 DNA reads as TGTGCCAGCAGACTGGGGTTTATGAACAATCAGCCCCAGCATTTT. This translates into CASRLGFMNNQPQHF.

This rearrangement joins TRBV7-9 to TRBJ1-5; D call uncertain. This CDR3 has 12 amino acids. CDR1 and CDR2 (germline): SEHNR, FQNEAQ (reference sequence). The ends were cut back, 5 bases at V and 5 bases at J, with 7 bases in the middle. The CDR3 spells CASSPIDQPQHF. The CDR3 coding sequence is TGTGCCAGCAGCCCCATCGATCAGCCCCAGCATTTT.

The V gene is TRBV27, the J gene TRBJ1-2; D is unresolved. With 5 bases removed from V and 4 bases from J, the gap between germline ends came to 11 bases. From germline, CDR1 is MNHEY and CDR2 SMNVEV (reference sequence). This CDR3 has 13 residues. The CDR3 loop is CASSLDGPYGYTF. The DNA for the CDR3 is TGTGCCAGCAGTCTGGACGGGCCCTATGGCTACACCTTC.

The J gene is TRBJ2-2, the V gene TRBV5-6, with D possibly being TRBD2 (6 bases). Looked up from germline, CDR1 is SGHDT and CDR2 is YYEEEE. V dropped 4 bases and J dropped 2 bases, with 12 bases sitting between them. The length of the CDR3 is 15 residues. The CDR3 is CASSSGLINTGELFF. The CDR3 DNA reads TGTGCCAGCAGCAGCGGACTAATTAACACCGGGGAGCTGTTTTTT.

The chain couples TRBV5-1 to TRBJ2-3; TRBD2 agrees at 13 bases. Germline assignment: CDR1 SGHRS and CDR2 YFSETQ. Germline trimming cut 4 bases from V and 6 bases from J; bases unmatched to any gene: 11. The CDR3 is 17 residues long. The CDR3 spells CASSPRLAGGSADTQYF. In nucleotides, the CDR3 is TGCGCCAGCAGCCCCAGACTAGCGGGAGGTTCGGCGGATACGCAGTATTTT.

J is TRBJ1-5 and V is TRBV2; D gene ambiguous. CDR1 SNHLY and CDR2 FYNNEI come from the germline V gene. V shed 6 bases and J shed 4 bases, with 13 bases lying between them. The CDR3 contains 14 residues. The CDR3 nucleotides are TGTGCCAGCAGCGCGGACGGACTAAATCAGCCCCAGCATTTT. It specifies CASSADGLNQPQHF.

Only a few counts were recorded for this clone. This chain links TRBV7-2 with TRBJ2-7, with 10 bases aligning to TRBD1. The CDR3 covers 14 residues. Trimming at V came to 3 bases and at J to 6 bases, leaving 5 bases not matched to a gene. The V gene's germline CDR1 is SGHTA and CDR2 FQGNSA. The CDR3 loop reads CASSFGGQGLEQYF. CDR3 in DNA: TGTGCCAGCAGCTTCGGGGGACAGGGGCTCGAGCAGTACTTC.

CDR3 DNA: TGTGCCAGCATCTGGGCCAGGGGGACAGATACGCAGTATTTT. Residues: CASIWARGTDTQYF. The chain recombines TRBV2 with TRBJ2-3; TRBD1 agrees at 7 bases. V shed 7 bases, J shed 3 bases, and the junction held 7 bases outside the gene matches. The CDR3 is 14 residues long. Germline values: CDR1 SNHLY, CDR2 FYNNEI. The complete variable domain, with remaining parts taken from reference TRBV2 and TRBJ2-3, reads EPEVTQTPSHQVTQMGQEVILRCVPISNHLYFYWYRQILGQKVEFLVSFYNNEISEKSEIFDDQFSVERPDGSNFTLKIRSTKLEDSAMYFCASIWARGTDTQYFGPGTRLTVL.

The chain combines TRBV14 with TRBJ1-1, with 9 bases that match TRBD1. With V trimmed by 4 bases and J by 7 bases, 10 bases remained unmatched. The CDR3 spans 15 residues. In germline, CDR1 is SGHDN, CDR2 FVKESK. The CDR3 region has the DNA TGTGCCAGCAGCCTAGAGACAGGGGGTAGTAGTGAAGCTTTCTTT. As protein: CASSLETGGSSEAFF.

The chain combines TRBV28 with TRBJ1-1; TRBD1 is a possible D gene (5 bases). The germline V gene encodes CDR1 MDHEN and CDR2 SYDVKM. Trimming took off 6 bases at V and 5 bases at J, with 13 bases between the two ends. This CDR3 has 13 amino acids. CDR3 DNA sequence: TGTGCCAGCAGGCAGGGAACCAGGACTGAAGCTTTCTTT. Its protein is CASRQGTRTEAFF. Using reference TRBV28 and TRBJ1-1 for the parts outside the CDR3, the full variable domain is DVKVTQSSRYLVKRTGEKVFLECVQDMDHENMFWYRQDPGLGLRLIYFSYDVKMKEKGDIPEGYSVSREKKERFSLILESASTNQTSMYLCASRQGTRTEAFFGQGTRLTVV.